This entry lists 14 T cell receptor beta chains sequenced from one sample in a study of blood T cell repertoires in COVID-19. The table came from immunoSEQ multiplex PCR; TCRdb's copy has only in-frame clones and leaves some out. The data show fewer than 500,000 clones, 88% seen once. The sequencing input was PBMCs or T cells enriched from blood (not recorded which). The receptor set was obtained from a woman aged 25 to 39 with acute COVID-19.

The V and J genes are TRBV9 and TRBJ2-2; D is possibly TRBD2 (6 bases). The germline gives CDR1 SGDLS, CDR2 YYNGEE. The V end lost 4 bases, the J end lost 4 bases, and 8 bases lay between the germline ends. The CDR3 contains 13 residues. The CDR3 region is CASSMTSTGELFF. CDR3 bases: TGTGCCAGCAGCATGACTAGCACCGGGGAGCTGTTTTTT. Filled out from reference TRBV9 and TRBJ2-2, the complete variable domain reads DSGVTQTPKHLITATGQRVTLRCSPRSGDLSVYWYQQSLDQGLQFLIQYYNGEERAKGNILERFSAQQFPDLHSELNLSSLELGDSALYFCASSMTSTGELFFGEGSRLTVL.

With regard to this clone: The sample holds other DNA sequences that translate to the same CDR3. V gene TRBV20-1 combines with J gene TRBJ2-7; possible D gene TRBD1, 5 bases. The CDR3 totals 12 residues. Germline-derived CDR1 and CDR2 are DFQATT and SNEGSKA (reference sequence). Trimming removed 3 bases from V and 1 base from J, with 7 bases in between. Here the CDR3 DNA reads TGCAGTGCTAGTAGGGGATCCTACGAGCAGTACTTC. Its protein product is CSASRGSYEQYF.

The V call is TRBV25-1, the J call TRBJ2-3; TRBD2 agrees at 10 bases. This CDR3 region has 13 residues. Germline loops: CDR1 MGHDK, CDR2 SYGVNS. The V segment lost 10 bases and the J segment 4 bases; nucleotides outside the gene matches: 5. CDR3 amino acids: CATERGGADTQYF. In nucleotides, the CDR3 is TGTGCCACCGAGCGGGGGGGGGCAGATACGCAGTATTTT.

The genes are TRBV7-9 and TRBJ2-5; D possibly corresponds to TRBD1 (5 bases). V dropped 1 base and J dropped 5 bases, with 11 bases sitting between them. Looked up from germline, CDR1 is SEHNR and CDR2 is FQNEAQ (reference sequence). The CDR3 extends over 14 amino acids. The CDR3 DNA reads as TGTGCCAGCAGCTTAGTGGGGCCTACGGAGACCCAGTACTTC. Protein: CASSLVGPTETQYF.

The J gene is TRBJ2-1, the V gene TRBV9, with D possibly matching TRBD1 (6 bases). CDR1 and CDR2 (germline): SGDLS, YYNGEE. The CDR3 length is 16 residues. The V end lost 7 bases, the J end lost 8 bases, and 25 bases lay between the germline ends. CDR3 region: CASLKYGPGATDEQFF. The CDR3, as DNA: TGTGCCAGCCTCAAATATGGGCCAGGGGCCACCGATGAGCAGTTCTTC.

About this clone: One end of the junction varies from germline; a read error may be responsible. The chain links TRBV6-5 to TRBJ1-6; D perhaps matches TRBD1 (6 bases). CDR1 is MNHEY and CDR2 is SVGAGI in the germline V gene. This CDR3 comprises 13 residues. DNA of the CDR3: TGTGCCACCCGGGGGGGCAGGAATTCACCTCTCCACTTT. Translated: CATRGGRNSPLHF.

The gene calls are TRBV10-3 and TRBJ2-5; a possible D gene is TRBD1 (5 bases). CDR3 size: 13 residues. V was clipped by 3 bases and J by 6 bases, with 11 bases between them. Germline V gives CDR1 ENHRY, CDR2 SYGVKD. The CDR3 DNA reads TGTGCCATCAGTGATCAGGACAACCAGACCCAGTACTTC. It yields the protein CAISDQDNQTQYF.

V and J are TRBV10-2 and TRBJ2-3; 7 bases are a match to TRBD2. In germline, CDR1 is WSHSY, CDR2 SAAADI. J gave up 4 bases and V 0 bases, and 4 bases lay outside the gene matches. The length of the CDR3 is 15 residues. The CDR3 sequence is CASSESPGGPDTQYF. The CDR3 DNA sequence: TGCGCCAGCAGTGAGTCCCCGGGGGGACCAGATACGCAGTATTTT.

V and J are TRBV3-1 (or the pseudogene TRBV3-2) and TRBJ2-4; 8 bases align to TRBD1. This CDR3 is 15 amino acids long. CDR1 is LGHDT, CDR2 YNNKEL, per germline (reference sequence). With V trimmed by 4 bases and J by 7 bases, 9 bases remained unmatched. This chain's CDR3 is CASSRRTGGRNIQYF. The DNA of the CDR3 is TGTGCCAGCAGCCGCCGTACAGGGGGTCGGAACATTCAGTACTTC.

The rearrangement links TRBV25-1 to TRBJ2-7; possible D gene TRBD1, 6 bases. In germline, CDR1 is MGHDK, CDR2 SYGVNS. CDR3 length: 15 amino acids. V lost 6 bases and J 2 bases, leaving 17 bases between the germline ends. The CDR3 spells CASRNDRNRPYEQYF. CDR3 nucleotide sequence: TGTGCCAGCAGAAACGACAGGAATCGACCCTACGAGCAGTACTTC.

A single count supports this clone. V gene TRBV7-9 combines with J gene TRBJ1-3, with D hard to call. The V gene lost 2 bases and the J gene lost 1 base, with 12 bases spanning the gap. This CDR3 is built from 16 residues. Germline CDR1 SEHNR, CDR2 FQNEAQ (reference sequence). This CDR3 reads CASSLTDLRSGNTIYF. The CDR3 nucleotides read TGTGCCAGCAGCTTAACGGATCTCAGGTCTGGAAACACCATATATTTT.

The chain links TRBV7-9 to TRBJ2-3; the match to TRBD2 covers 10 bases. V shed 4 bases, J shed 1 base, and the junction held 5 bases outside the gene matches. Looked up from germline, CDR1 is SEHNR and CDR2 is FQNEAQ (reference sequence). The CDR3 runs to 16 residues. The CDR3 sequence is CASSYPLAGGTDTQYF. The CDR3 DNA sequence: TGTGCCAGCAGCTACCCCCTAGCGGGGGGCACAGATACGCAGTATTTT. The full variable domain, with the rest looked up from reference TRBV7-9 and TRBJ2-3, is DTGVSQNPRHKITKRGQNVTFRCDPISEHNRLYWYRQTLGQGPEFLTYFQNEAQLEKSRLLSDRFSAERPKGSFSTLEIQRTEQGDSAMYLCASSYPLAGGTDTQYFGPGTRLTVL.

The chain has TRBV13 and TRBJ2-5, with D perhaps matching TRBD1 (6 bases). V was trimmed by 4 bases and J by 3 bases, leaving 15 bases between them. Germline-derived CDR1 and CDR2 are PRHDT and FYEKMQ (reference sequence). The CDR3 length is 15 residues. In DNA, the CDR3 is TGTGCCAGCAGCTACTCAGGGGTCAGGAAAGAGACCCAGTACTTC. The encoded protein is CASSYSGVRKETQYF.

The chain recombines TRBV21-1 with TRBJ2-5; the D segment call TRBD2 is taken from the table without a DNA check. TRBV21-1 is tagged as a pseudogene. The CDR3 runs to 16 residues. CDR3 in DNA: TGTGCCAGCGGGAAAGCGGGAGAGGGCAGTCAAGAGACCCAGTACTTC. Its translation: CASGKAGEGSQETQYF.